This T cell receptor beta chain was recorded in a study of blood T cell repertoires in COVID-19. CDR3 length equals 13 residues. V lost 1 base to trimming and J lost 2 bases, with 5 bases between them. The germline V gene encodes CDR1 SGHAT and CDR2 FQNNGV. Profiled with immunoSEQ multiplex PCR; TCRdb holds only in-frame clones, not every one. The sample includes some 300,000 clones, roughly 88% of them seen just once. Sequenced: peripheral blood. This clonotype was sampled from a woman aged 25 to 39 who had recovered from COVID-19. The chain uses TRBV11-2 and TRBJ2-5, with unresolved D. DNA for the CDR3: TGTGCCAGCAGCTTAGGGGCACAAGAGACCCAGTACTTC. Translation gives CASSLGAQETQYF.